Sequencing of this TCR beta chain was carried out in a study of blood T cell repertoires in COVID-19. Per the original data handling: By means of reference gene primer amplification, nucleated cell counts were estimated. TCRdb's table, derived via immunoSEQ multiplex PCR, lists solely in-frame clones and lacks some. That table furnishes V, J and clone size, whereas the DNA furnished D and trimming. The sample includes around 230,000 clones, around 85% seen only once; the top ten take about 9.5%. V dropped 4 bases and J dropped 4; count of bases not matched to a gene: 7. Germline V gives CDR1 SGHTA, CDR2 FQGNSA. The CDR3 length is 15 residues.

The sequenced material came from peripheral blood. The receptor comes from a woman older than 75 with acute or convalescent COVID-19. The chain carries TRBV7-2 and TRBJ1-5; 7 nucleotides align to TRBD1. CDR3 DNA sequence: TGTGCCAGCAGCTGGCGGGGACAGCCAAATCAGCCCCAGCATTTT. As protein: CASSWRGQPNQPQHF.